The T cell receptor (beta chain) under discussion was sequenced for a study of T cells in Graves' hyperthyroidism and ophthalmopathy. Amplification of TCR beta CDR3 regions was performed using RNA transcripts as template. RT-PCR in the first round (using the HTBI primer set) targeted the TCR CDR3. TCRdb recomputed calls from the multiplex PCR reads with MiXCR, one row per CDR3 protein. The sample comprises around 660,000 distinct CDR3 sequences, roughly 46% of which are singletons, and less than 9.5% rests with the top ten. Study-wide findings and caveats: The majority of expanded thyroid clonotypes above 0.001 also appeared in blood.

The V segment lost 2 bases and the J segment 4 bases; nucleotides outside the gene matches: 7. The length of the CDR3 is 19 residues. Germline V CDR1 and CDR2: KGHSY, FQNENV. Exclusion of patients followed from uncontrolled infection, other autoimmune disease, pregnancy or lactation. Worth noting for this clonotype: Its matching antigen is unknown.

The sequenced sample was peripheral blood or thyroid tissue (not recorded which). The sequence came from an adult man with Graves' disease, either hyperthyroidism or ophthalmopathy (not recorded which). The genes are TRBV16 and TRBJ2-2, with 16 bases lining up with TRBD2. The CDR3 coding sequence is TGTGCCAGCAGCCAACCGGGACTAGCGGGGGGGCGAGGCACCGGGGAGCTGTTTTTT. Translating gives CASSQPGLAGGRGTGELFF.